The subject of this entry is one T cell receptor (beta chain). Its matching antigen is unknown. CDR1 and CDR2 (germline): SSHAT, FNYEAQ (reference sequence). CDR3 length: 14 amino acids. The junction had 5 bases not matched to a gene; V was cut back by 6 bases and J by 4 bases. This sample is part of a study of cytomegalovirus exposure and HLA in healthy donors. At collection, donors were nominally healthy, but unrecorded immune exposures were probable. Study-level points and caveats: Later, an analysis found that common viral pathogens appeared to be linked with several of the most significant clusters. Most observed TCR sequences were rare, whereas some public TCRs were detected in many donors.

Primers included in the PCR were 60 Vbeta and 13 Jbeta primers. Only in-frame clones appear in the TCRdb table, and some are missing; sequencing was by immunoSEQ multiplex PCR. The data contain approximately 140,000 clones, roughly three quarters of them singletons. The receptor was derived from a male donor in good health and CMV-seronegative. This chain uses TRBV7-7 with TRBJ2-5, with TRBD2 identical over 10 bases. Sequencing was done on a sample of PBMCs. The CDR3 bases are TGTGCCAGCAGTTCTAGCGGGGGTGGAGAGACCCAGTACTTC. The encoded protein is CASSSSGGGETQYF.